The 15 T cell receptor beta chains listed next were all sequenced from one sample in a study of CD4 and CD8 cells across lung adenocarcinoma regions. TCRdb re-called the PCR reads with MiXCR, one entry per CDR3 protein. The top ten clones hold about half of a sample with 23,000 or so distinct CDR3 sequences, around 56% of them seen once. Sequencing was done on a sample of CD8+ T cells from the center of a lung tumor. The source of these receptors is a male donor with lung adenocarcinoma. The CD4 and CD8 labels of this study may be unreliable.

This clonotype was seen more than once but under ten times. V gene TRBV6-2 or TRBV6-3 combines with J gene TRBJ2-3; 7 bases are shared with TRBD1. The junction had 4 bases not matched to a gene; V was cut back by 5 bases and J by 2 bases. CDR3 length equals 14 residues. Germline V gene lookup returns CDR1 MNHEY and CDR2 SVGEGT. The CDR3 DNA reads TGTGCCAGCAGTCCGGGACAGCACACAGATACGCAGTATTTT. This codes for CASSPGQHTDTQYF.

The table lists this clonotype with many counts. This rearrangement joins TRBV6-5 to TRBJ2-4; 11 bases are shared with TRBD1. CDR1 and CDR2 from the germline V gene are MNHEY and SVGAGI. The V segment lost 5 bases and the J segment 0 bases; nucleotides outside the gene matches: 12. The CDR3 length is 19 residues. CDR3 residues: CASSPRDRGVGLAKNIQYF. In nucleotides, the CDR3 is TGTGCCAGCAGTCCCCGGGACAGGGGGGTGGGATTAGCCAAAAACATTCAGTACTTC.

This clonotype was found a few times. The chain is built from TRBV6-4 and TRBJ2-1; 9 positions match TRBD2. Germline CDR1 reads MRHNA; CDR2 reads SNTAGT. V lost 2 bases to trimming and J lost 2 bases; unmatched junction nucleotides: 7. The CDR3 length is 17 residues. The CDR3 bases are TGTGCCAGCAGTGACGACTCCGCGGGAGGGCCCTACAATGAGCAGTTCTTC. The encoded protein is CASSDDSAGGPYNEQFF.

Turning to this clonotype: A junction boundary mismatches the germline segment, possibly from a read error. The CDR3 here is CASAGSGDRTPETQYF. The CDR3 DNA sequence: TGTGCCAGCGCGGGATCCGGGGACCGAACCCCAGAGACGCAGTATTTC. The V call is TRBV6-1, the J call TRBJ2-3, with a possible D match to TRBD2 (6 bases). The CDR3 loop spans 16 amino acids. Germline V lookup: CDR1 MNHNS, CDR2 SASEGT.

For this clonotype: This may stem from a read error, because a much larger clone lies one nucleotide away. The CDR3 loop is CASGTAGRETQYF. CDR3 DNA sequence: TGTGCCAGCGGAACCGCCGGGAGAGAGACCCAGTACTTC. This rearrangement joins TRBV28 to TRBJ2-5; D is possibly TRBD2 (6 bases). The CDR3 is 13 amino acids. Trimming left V 8 bases short and J 4 bases short, with 14 bases between. Germline CDR1 MDHEN, CDR2 SYDVKM.

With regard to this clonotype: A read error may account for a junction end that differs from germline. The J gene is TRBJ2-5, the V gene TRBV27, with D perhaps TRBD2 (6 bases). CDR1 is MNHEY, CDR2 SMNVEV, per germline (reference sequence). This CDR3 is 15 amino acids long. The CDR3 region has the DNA TGTGCCAGGGGGCCAGCGGGCCGGGCCCAAAAGACCCAGTACTTC. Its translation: CARGPAGRAQKTQYF.

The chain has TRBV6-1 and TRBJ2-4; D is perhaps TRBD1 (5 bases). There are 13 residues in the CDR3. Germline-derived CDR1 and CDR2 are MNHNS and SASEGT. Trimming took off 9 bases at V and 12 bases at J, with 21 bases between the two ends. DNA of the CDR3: TGTGCCAGGGGGCCGAGAGCCAAAGACACTCAGTACTTC. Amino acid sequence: CARGPRAKDTQYF.

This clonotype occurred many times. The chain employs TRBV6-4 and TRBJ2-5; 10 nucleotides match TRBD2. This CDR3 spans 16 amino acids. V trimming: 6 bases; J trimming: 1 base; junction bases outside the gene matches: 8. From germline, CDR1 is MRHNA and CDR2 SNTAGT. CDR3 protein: CASRDEREGRQETQYF. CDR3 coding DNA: TGTGCCAGCAGAGATGAGCGGGAGGGCCGCCAAGAGACCCAGTACTTC.

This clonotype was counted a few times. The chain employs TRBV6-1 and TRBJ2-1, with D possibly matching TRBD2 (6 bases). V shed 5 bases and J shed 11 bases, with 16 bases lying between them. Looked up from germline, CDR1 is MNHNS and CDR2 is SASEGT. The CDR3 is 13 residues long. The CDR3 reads CASSTGSGFKQFF. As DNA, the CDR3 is TGTGCCAGCAGTACGGGTAGCGGTTTCAAGCAGTTCTTC.

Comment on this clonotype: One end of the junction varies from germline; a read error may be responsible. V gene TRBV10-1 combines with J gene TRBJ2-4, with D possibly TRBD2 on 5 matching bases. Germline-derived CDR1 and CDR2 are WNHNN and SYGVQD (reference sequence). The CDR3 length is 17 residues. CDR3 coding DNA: TGCGCCAGCACAGCGGACCGCCTAGGCCGAGACCAAAACATCCAGTACTTC. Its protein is CASTADRLGRDQNIQYF.

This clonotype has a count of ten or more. This CDR3 reads CASSWASGRVLETQYF. The CDR3 DNA is TGTGCCAGCAGTTGGGCTAGCGGGAGAGTTTTAGAGACCCAGTACTTC. J is TRBJ2-5 and V is TRBV6-5, with 10 bases fitting TRBD2. This CDR3 is built from 16 residues. The J segment lost 4 bases and the V segment lost 4 bases, leaving 9 bases of the junction unmatched. From germline, CDR1 is MNHEY and CDR2 SVGAGI.

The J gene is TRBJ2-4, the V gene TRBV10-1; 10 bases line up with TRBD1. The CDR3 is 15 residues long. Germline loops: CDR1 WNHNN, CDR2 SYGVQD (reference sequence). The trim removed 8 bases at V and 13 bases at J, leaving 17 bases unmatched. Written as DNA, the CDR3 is TGCGCCAGCGGGGACAGGGGCCGGGGAGCAGATATGCAGTACTTC. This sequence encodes CASGDRGRGADMQYF.

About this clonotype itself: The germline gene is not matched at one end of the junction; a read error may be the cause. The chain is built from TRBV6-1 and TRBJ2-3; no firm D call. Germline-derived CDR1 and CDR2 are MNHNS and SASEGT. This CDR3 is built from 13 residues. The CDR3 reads CASSEWAKDMQYF. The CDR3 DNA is TGTGCCAGCAGTGAATGGGCCAAAGATATGCAGTATTTT.

The CDR3 protein is CASDLTGKSTEAFF. CDR3 nucleotide sequence: TGCGCCAGCGACCTGACAGGGAAAAGCACTGAAGCTTTCTTT. V gene TRBV5-1 combines with J gene TRBJ1-1, with TRBD1 identical over 7 bases. Germline V gives CDR1 SGHRS, CDR2 YFSETQ. The CDR3 consists of 14 residues. V trimming: 7 bases; J trimming: 4 bases; junction bases outside the gene matches: 10.

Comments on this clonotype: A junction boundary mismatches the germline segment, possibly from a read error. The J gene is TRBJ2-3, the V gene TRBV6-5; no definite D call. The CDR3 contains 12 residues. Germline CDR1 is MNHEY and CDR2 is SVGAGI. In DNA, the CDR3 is TGTGCCAGCAGTTACGGTACAGATGCGCAGTATTTT. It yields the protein CASSYGTDAQYF.